The next 32 T cell receptor beta chains were all read from a single sample in a study. Tregs were sorted as CD4+CD25+CD127-/low cells. One entry per CDR3 protein results from TCRdb running MiXCR on the 5' RACE reads. Among fewer than 55,000 distinct CDR3 sequences, around a fifth were seen once, and the ten largest hold 4.3%. The specimen sequenced was Tregs sorted from a lymph node. These receptor sequences come from a female donor with breast cancer.

This chain links TRBV9 with TRBJ1-6; D gene ambiguous. The CDR3 has 15 amino acids. Germline assignment: CDR1 SGDLS and CDR2 YYNGEE. V lost 0 bases to trimming and J lost 0 bases, with 4 bases between them. The CDR3 coding sequence is TGTGCCAGCAGCGTAGAAAGCTCCTATAATTCACCCCTCCACTTT. As protein: CASSVESSYNSPLHF. The whole variable domain, remainder taken from reference TRBV9 and TRBJ1-6, is DSGVTQTPKHLITATGQRVTLRCSPRSGDLSVYWYQQSLDQGLQFLIQYYNGEERAKGNILERFSAQQFPDLHSELNLSSLELGDSALYFCASSVESSYNSPLHFGNGTRLTVT.

The CDR3 loop is CSAREETAYSNQPQHF. CDR3 nucleotide sequence: TGCAGTGCTAGAGAAGAAACAGCCTATAGCAATCAGCCCCAGCATTTT. The rearrangement uses TRBV20-1 and TRBJ1-5; D is undetermined. This CDR3 is built from 16 residues. Germline values: CDR1 DFQATT, CDR2 SNEGSKA (reference sequence). V lost 0 bases and J 0 bases, leaving 12 bases between the germline ends.

The V call is TRBV5-6, the J call TRBJ1-2; 8 bases map to TRBD1. CDR3 size: 13 residues. CDR1 is SGHDT, CDR2 YYEEEE, per germline. The J segment lost 6 bases and the V segment lost 4 bases, leaving 5 bases of the junction unmatched. The CDR3 region has the DNA TGTGCCAGCAGCGCGGACAGGGCAGATGGCTACACCTTC. It specifies CASSADRADGYTF.

To note about this clonotype: Given a much more abundant clone one base away, this may be a read error. V is TRBV20-1 and J is TRBJ2-1; 7 bases fit TRBD2. From germline, CDR1 is DFQATT and CDR2 SNEGSKA (reference sequence). The CDR3 loop spans 14 amino acids. Germline trimming cut 0 bases from V and 7 bases from J; bases unmatched to any gene: 6. CDR3 region: CSARESGRHNEQFF. CDR3 bases: TGCAGTGCTAGAGAGTCCGGGAGGCATAATGAGCAGTTCTTC.

This clonotype was detected ten times or more. V usage is TRBV25-1 and J usage is TRBJ2-1; D is undetermined. CDR3 size: 14 residues. Germline V gene sequence: CDR1 MGHDK, CDR2 SYGVNS. V was clipped by 2 bases and J by 3 bases, with 8 bases between them. CDR3 amino acids: CASSEEAFYNEQFF. The CDR3 nucleotides are TGTGCCAGCAGTGAAGAGGCATTCTACAATGAGCAGTTCTTC.

This clonotype turned up a few times. The rearrangement joins TRBV4-1 to TRBJ2-3; no firm D call. The CDR3 covers 16 residues. Trimming removed 1 base from V and 4 bases from J, with 15 bases in between. Germline assignment: CDR1 MGHRA and CDR2 YSYEKL. For the CDR3, the DNA is TGCGCCAGCAGCCAAGTACTCTCCAAAGCTCCAGATACGCAGTATTTT. Its protein is CASSQVLSKAPDTQYF.

The V call is TRBV21-1, the J call TRBJ2-2. TRBV21-1 is described as a pseudogene. The CDR3 spans 14 residues. CDR3 residues: CASSKEDRTGELFF. CDR3 nucleotide sequence: TGTGCCAGCAGCAAAGAGGATCGCACCGGGGAGCTGTTTTTT.

V is TRBV5-1 and J is TRBJ2-3; TRBD2 is a possible D gene (5 bases). The ends were cut back, 0 bases at V and 4 bases at J, with 15 bases in the middle. CDR3 length equals 16 residues. Germline CDR1 reads SGHRS; CDR2 reads YFSETQ. For the CDR3, the DNA is TGCGCCAGCAGCTTGGGGGGATGGACTCCACCAGATACGCAGTATTTT. This translates into CASSLGGWTPPDTQYF.

This clonotype was picked up many times. The genes are TRBV5-4 and TRBJ2-3, with a tentative D call TRBD1 (6 bases). The CDR3 loop spans 16 amino acids. The ends were cut back, 0 bases at V and 0 bases at J, with 11 bases in the middle. Germline CDR1 and CDR2: SGHNT and YYREEE (reference sequence). The CDR3 here is CASSLAQGLSTDTQYF. The CDR3 DNA sequence: TGTGCCAGCAGCTTGGCGCAGGGGCTCAGCACAGATACGCAGTATTTT.

The sample holds many counts of this clonotype. The J gene is TRBJ2-3, the V gene TRBV4-1, with D unresolved. Looked up from germline, CDR1 is MGHRA and CDR2 is YSYEKL. The CDR3 is made up of 14 amino acids. Trimming took off 1 base at V and 2 bases at J, with 7 bases between the two ends. This chain's CDR3 is CASSQVIFTDTQYF. The CDR3 DNA sequence: TGCGCCAGCAGCCAAGTTATTTTCACAGATACGCAGTATTTT.

The chain recombines TRBV2 with TRBJ1-5; D is ambiguous. CDR1 is SNHLY and CDR2 is FYNNEI in the germline V gene. Trimming cost V 1 base and J 7 bases, with 11 bases left between them. This CDR3 comprises 14 residues. CDR3 protein: CASSEERSGQPQHF. The CDR3 DNA reads as TGTGCCAGCAGTGAAGAAAGATCGGGCCAGCCCCAGCATTTT.

This clonotype was seen repeatedly, ten times or more. This chain connects TRBV28 to TRBJ2-4; possible D gene TRBD2, 6 bases. This CDR3 comprises 13 residues. V was trimmed by 7 bases and J by 5 bases, leaving 12 bases between them. Germline V lookup: CDR1 MDHEN, CDR2 SYDVKM. The CDR3 loop reads CASMDGGENIQYF. As DNA, the CDR3 is TGTGCCAGCATGGACGGGGGAGAAAACATTCAGTACTTC.

On this clonotype: One end of the junction varies from germline; a read error may be responsible. The V and J genes are TRBV28 and TRBJ1-5, with D perhaps TRBD1 (5 bases). CDR3 length equals 13 residues. Germline V lookup: CDR1 MDHEN, CDR2 SYDVKM. The CDR3 nucleotides are TGTGCCAACAGTGGAAGGGGAAATCAGCCCCAGCATTTT. The encoded protein is CANSGRGNQPQHF. Looking up the rest from reference TRBV28 and TRBJ1-5 gives the full variable domain: DVKVTQSSRYLVKRTGEKVFLECVQDMDHENMFWYRQDPGLGLRLIYFSYDVKMKEKGDIPEGYSVSREKKERFSLILESASTNQTSMYLCANSGRGNQPQHFGDGTRLSIL.

This clonotype was recorded a few times. The chain employs TRBV10-2 and TRBJ2-1; D not certain. This CDR3 has 15 residues. Germline V gene sequence: CDR1 WSHSY, CDR2 SAAADI. V was cut by 3 bases and J by 6 bases, with 15 bases left in between. The CDR3: CASSDRAVARNEQFF. CDR3 DNA sequence: TGCGCCAGCAGTGATCGGGCGGTTGCGCGCAATGAGCAGTTCTTC.

A note on this clonotype: This could be a read error, since a much larger clone is one nucleotide away. No conserved phenylalanine or tryptophan is present at the end of the CDR3, so a read error is the likely explanation. The chain carries TRBV4-1 and TRBJ2-1; TRBD2 agrees at 8 bases. The CDR3 extends over 16 amino acids. CDR1 is MGHRA and CDR2 is YSYEKL in the germline V gene. J was trimmed by 0 bases and V by 3 bases; bases with no gene match: 4. CDR3 in DNA: TGCGCCAGCAGCCAGATTAGCGGGGTCTCCTACAATGAGCAGTTCTCC. The encoded protein is CASSQISGVSYNEQFS.

This clonotype was seen a handful of times. The chain joins TRBV7-8 to TRBJ2-7, with TRBD1 identical over 12 bases. The CDR3 runs to 16 residues. CDR1 is SGHVS and CDR2 is FQNEAQ in the germline V gene. The V and J ends lost 4 bases and 7 bases, in that order; junction bases with no gene match: 11. CDR3 DNA sequence: TGTGCCAGCAGCTCCTCCCCGGGACAGGGGGCTGGGGAGCAGTACTTC. Translating it yields CASSSSPGQGAGEQYF.

In the case of this clonotype: Possible read error: a much larger clone is one base away. The genes are TRBV27 and TRBJ2-1, with D hard to call. The CDR3 has 15 amino acids. Trimming removed 4 bases from V and 3 bases from J, with 13 bases in between. Germline CDR1 is MNHEY and CDR2 is SMNVEV (reference sequence). The CDR3 sequence: CASSSSTSYYNEQFF. The CDR3 bases are TGTGCCAGCAGTTCATCGACCAGTTACTACAATGAGCAGTTCTTC.

This clonotype was counted ten times or more. The chain carries TRBV29-1 and TRBJ1-4; the match to TRBD1 covers 8 bases. This CDR3 comprises 15 residues. Germline trimming cut 2 bases from V and 3 bases from J; bases unmatched to any gene: 5. CDR1 is SQVTM and CDR2 is ANQGSEA in the germline V gene. For the CDR3, the DNA is TGCAGCGTTGAAATTGCGGGACAGGCTAATGAAAAACTGTTTTTT. Amino acid sequence: CSVEIAGQANEKLFF.

The table lists this clonotype with a few counts. The chain recombines TRBV5-1 with TRBJ2-7; D call uncertain. V lost 3 bases and J 3 bases, leaving 13 bases between the germline ends. The CDR3 runs to 14 residues. CDR1 and CDR2 from the germline V gene are SGHRS and YFSETQ. This chain's CDR3 is CASSSKSSVYEQYF. Here the CDR3 DNA reads TGCGCCAGCAGCTCCAAGTCCTCCGTCTACGAGCAGTACTTC.

This clonotype was detected many times. The chain couples TRBV4-1 to TRBJ2-7, with D possibly TRBD2 on 6 matching bases. Germline loops: CDR1 MGHRA, CDR2 YSYEKL. Between the trimmed V and J ends, which lost 0 bases and 4 bases, there was a span of 19 bases. This CDR3 contains 17 residues. The CDR3 region is CASSQDSSPRGIYEQYF. The CDR3 nucleotides read TGCGCCAGCAGCCAAGATTCCTCCCCCCGGGGGATATACGAGCAGTACTTC.

This clonotype came up many times. As DNA, the CDR3 is TGCAGTGCTAGAGTAACGGGGCTGTCCAAAAACATTCAGTACTTC. Residues: CSARVTGLSKNIQYF. The chain employs TRBV20-1 and TRBJ2-4; possibly TRBD1 or TRBD2 for D (5 bases each). Per the germline V gene, CDR1 is DFQATT and CDR2 is SNEGSKA (reference sequence). The CDR3 contains 15 residues. The ends were cut back, 1 base at V and 2 bases at J, with 12 bases in the middle.

As to this clonotype: A read error is possible here, since a much larger clone lies one base away. The chain combines TRBV20-1 with TRBJ1-3, with 8 nucleotides matching TRBD1. In germline, CDR1 is DFQATT, CDR2 SNEGSKA (reference sequence). CDR3 length: 13 residues. CDR3: CSAPDRGGSTIYF. In nucleotides, the CDR3 is TGCAGTGCTCCTGACAGGGGCGGAAGCACCATATATTTT.

The V and J genes are TRBV4-3 and TRBJ1-1; D is undetermined. Germline CDR1 reads LGHNA; CDR2 reads YSLEER. The V and J ends lost 0 bases and 0 bases respectively, with 11 bases between them. This CDR3 has 16 residues. The CDR3 loop reads CASSQEGRVMNTEAFF. The CDR3 DNA reads TGCGCCAGCAGCCAAGAAGGTCGAGTCATGAACACTGAAGCTTTCTTT.

This clonotype was counted many times. The chain carries TRBV7-2 and TRBJ2-5, with TRBD2 identical over 7 bases. CDR1 and CDR2 (germline): SGHTA, FQGNSA. The ends lost 5 bases at V and 5 bases at J; junction bases unmatched: 5. The length of the CDR3 is 13 residues. The DNA of the CDR3 is TGTGCCAGCAGCCGCGGGAGTAGGGAGACCCAGTACTTC. This sequence encodes CASSRGSRETQYF.

As concerns this clonotype: One junction end does not reproduce the germline sequence, and a read error may be involved. The V and J genes are TRBV9 and TRBJ1-5; D not resolved. The CDR3 totals 14 residues. Germline V gene lookup returns CDR1 SGDLS and CDR2 YYNGEE. The CDR3 DNA is TGTGCCAGCAGAGTAGGTCAGGAGAATCAGCCCCAGCATTTT. Its translation: CASRVGQENQPQHF. Filled out from reference TRBV9 and TRBJ1-5, the complete variable domain reads DSGVTQTPKHLITATGQRVTLRCSPRSGDLSVYWYQQSLDQGLQFLIQYYNGEERAKGNILERFSAQQFPDLHSELNLSSLELGDSALYFCASRVGQENQPQHFGDGTRLSIL.

This clonotype was seen ten or more times. The CDR3 region has the DNA TGCAGTGCTAGGAGGACAGGGGCATACGGCAATCAGCCCCAGCATTTT. Translated, it gives CSARRTGAYGNQPQHF. The V gene is TRBV20-1, the J gene TRBJ1-5; the match to TRBD1 covers 9 bases. CDR1 is DFQATT and CDR2 is SNEGSKA in the germline V gene (reference sequence). V was pared by 3 bases and J by 2 bases, with 8 bases of the junction left unmatched. The CDR3 loop spans 16 amino acids.

This clonotype was detected a few times. V is TRBV2 and J is TRBJ2-1; the match to TRBD2 covers 14 bases. Germline loops: CDR1 SNHLY, CDR2 FYNNEI. The CDR3 has 15 residues. V dropped 6 bases and J dropped 9; count of bases not matched to a gene: 7. The CDR3 DNA reads TGTGCCAGCAGCAAGGGACTAGCGGGAGAGAGTGAGCAGTTCTTC. Translated, it gives CASSKGLAGESEQFF.

At least ten counts were recorded for this clonotype. The rearrangement uses TRBV6-6 and TRBJ2-5; D gene ambiguous. Germline V gene data show CDR1 as MNHNY and CDR2 as SVGAGI (reference sequence). This CDR3 has 13 amino acids. V shed 5 bases and J shed 6 bases, with 13 bases lying between them. The DNA of the CDR3 is TGTGCCAGCAGTCACGATCCCAGACAGACCCAGTACTTC. This codes for CASSHDPRQTQYF.

V usage is TRBV9 and J usage is TRBJ2-2, with D perhaps assigned TRBD1 or TRBD2 (6 bases each). Trimming took 4 bases from V and 4 from J, leaving 17 bases between them. The CDR3 totals 16 residues. Germline values: CDR1 SGDLS, CDR2 YYNGEE. CDR3 residues: CASSFNPGGFTGELFF. The CDR3 nucleotides are TGTGCCAGCAGCTTCAACCCCGGGGGCTTCACCGGGGAGCTGTTTTTT.

This clonotype was detected only once. This may be a read error: a much more frequent sequence differs by one nucleotide. The V and J genes are TRBV4-1 and TRBJ2-1; the D gene is possibly TRBD1 (6 bases). Trimming stripped 4 bases from V and 4 bases from J, with 14 bases between. The CDR3 is made up of 15 amino acids. The germline gives CDR1 MGHRA, CDR2 YSYEKL. DNA for the CDR3: TGCGCCAGCAGCCTCGTGACAGGAGGATACAATGAGCAGTTCTTC. Translating gives CASSLVTGGYNEQFF.

The chain uses TRBV6-6 and TRBJ2-5; D not resolved. Germline-derived CDR1 and CDR2 are MNHNY and SVGAGI (reference sequence). CDR3 length: 13 residues. With 2 bases removed from V and 0 bases from J, the gap between germline ends came to 4 bases. CDR3 region: CASSYRDQETQYF. In nucleotides, the CDR3 is TGTGCCAGCAGTTACAGGGACCAAGAGACCCAGTACTTC.

The J gene is TRBJ2-1, the V gene TRBV15; 14 bases agree with TRBD2. The CDR3 is made up of 13 amino acids. Germline values: CDR1 LNHNV, CDR2 YYDKDF (reference sequence). J lost 9 bases, V lost 11 bases, and 6 bases had no gene match. CDR3 loop: CAATSGRASEQFF. The CDR3 nucleotides are TGTGCCGCGACTAGCGGGAGGGCCTCTGAGCAGTTCTTC.